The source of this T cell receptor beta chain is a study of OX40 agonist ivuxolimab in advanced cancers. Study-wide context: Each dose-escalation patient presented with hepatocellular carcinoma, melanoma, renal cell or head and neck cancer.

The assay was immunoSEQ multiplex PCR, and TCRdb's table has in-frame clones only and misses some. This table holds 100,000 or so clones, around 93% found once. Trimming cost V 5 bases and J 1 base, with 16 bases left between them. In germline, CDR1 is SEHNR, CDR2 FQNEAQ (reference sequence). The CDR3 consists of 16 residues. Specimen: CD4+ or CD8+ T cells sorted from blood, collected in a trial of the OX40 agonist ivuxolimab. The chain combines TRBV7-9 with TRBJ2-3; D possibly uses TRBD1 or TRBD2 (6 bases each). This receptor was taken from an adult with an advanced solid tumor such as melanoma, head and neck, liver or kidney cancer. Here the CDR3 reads CASSPGGGGRTDTQYF. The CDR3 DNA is TGTGCCAGCAGCCCCGGGGGCGGAGGCCGCACAGATACGCAGTATTTT. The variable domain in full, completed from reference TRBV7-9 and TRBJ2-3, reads DTGVSQNPRHKITKRGQNVTFRCDPISEHNRLYWYRQTLGQGPEFLTYFQNEAQLEKSRLLSDRFSAERPKGSFSTLEIQRTEQGDSAMYLCASSPGGGGRTDTQYFGPGTRLTVL.